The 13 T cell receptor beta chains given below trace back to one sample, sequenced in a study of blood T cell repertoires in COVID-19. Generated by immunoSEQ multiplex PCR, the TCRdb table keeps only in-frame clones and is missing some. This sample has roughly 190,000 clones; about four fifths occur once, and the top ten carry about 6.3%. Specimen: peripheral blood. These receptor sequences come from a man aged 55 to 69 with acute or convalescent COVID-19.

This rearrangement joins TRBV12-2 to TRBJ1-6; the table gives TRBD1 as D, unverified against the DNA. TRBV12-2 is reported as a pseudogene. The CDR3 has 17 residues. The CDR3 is CASRLAFGAIHNSPLHF. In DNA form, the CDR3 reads TGTGCAAGTCGCTTAGCGTTTGGGGCTATTCATAATTCACCCCTCCACTTT.

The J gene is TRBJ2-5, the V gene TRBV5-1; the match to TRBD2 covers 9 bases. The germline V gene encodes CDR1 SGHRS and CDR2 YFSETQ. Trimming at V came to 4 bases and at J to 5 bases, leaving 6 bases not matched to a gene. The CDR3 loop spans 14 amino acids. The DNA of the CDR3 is TGCGCCAGCAGCATAGGACTAGCGAGGGAGACCCAGTACTTC. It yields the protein CASSIGLARETQYF.

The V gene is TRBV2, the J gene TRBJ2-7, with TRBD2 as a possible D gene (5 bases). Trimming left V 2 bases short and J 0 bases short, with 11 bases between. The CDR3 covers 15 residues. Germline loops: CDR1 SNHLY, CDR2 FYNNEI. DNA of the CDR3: TGTGCCAGCAGTGAACGCGGGTCGTACTCCTACGAGCAGTACTTC. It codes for CASSERGSYSYEQYF.

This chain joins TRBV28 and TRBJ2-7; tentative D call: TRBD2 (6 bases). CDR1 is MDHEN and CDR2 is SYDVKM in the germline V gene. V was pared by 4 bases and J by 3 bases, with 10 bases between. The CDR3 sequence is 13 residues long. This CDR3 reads CASSYGGLYEQYF. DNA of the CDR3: TGTGCCAGCAGTTATGGGGGACTCTACGAGCAGTACTTC.

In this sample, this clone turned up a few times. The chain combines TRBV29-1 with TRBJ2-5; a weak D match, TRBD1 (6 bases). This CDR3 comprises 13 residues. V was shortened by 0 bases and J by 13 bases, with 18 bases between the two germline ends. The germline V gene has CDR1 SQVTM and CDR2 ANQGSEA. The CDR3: CSVEEGAGDPLYF. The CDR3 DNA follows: TGCAGCGTTGAAGAGGGGGCAGGGGACCCGTTGTACTTC.

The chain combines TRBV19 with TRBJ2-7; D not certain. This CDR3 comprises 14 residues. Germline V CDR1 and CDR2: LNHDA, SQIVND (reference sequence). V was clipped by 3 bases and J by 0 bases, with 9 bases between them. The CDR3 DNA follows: TGTGCCAGTAGTATCAGGCCGAACTCCTACGAGCAGTACTTC. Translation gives CASSIRPNSYEQYF. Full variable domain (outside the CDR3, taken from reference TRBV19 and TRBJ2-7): DGGITQSPKYLFRKEGQNVTLSCEQNLNHDAMYWYRQDPGQGLRLIYYSQIVNDFQKGDIAEGYSVSREKKESFPLTVTSAQKNPTAFYLCASSIRPNSYEQYFGPGTRLTVT.

This CDR3 reads CASRTPGGLTAEQYF. In nucleotides, the CDR3 is TGTGCCAGCCGAACCCCTGGCGGGCTTACCGCCGAGCAGTACTTC. This sequence joins TRBV6-6 and TRBJ2-7; D is perhaps TRBD2 (5 bases). There are 15 residues in the CDR3. CDR1 and CDR2 from the germline V gene are MNHNY and SVGAGI (reference sequence). Trimming cost V 8 bases and J 6 bases, with 23 bases left between them.

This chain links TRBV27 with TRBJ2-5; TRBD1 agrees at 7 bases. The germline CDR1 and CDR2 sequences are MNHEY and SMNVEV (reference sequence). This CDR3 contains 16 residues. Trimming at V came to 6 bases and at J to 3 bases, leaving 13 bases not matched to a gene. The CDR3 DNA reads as TGTGCCAGCAGCATGGCCGGGACAGAGCTAAAAGAGACCCAGTACTTC. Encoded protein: CASSMAGTELKETQYF.

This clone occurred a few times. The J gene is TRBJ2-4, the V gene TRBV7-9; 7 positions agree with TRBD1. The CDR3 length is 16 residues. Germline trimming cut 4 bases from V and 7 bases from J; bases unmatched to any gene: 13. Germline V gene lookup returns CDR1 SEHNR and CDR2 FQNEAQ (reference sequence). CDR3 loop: CASSSSTGAERNIQYF. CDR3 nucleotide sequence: TGTGCCAGCAGCTCATCCACAGGGGCGGAAAGGAACATTCAGTACTTC.

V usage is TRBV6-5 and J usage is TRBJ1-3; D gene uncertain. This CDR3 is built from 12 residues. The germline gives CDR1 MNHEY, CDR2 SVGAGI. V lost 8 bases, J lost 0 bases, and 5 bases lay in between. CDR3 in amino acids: CASASSGNTIYF. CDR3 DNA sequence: TGTGCCAGCGCCAGCTCTGGAAACACCATATATTTT.

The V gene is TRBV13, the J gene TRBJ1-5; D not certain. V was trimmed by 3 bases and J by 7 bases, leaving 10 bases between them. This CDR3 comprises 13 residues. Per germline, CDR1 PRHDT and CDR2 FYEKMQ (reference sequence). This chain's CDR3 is CASSFGKDQPQHF. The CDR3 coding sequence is TGTGCCAGCAGCTTCGGGAAAGACCAGCCCCAGCATTTT.

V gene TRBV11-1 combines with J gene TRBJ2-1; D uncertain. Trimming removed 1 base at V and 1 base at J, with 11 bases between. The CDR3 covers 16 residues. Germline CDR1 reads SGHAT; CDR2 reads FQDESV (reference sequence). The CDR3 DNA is TGTGCCAGCAGCTTAGTGAACAGTATGTCCTACAATGAGCAGTTCTTC. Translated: CASSLVNSMSYNEQFF. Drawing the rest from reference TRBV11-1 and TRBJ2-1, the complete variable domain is EAEVAQSPRYKITEKSQAVAFWCDPISGHATLYWYRQILGQGPELLVQFQDESVVDDSQLPKDRFSAERLKGVDSTLKIQPAELGDSAMYLCASSLVNSMSYNEQFFGPGTRLTVL.

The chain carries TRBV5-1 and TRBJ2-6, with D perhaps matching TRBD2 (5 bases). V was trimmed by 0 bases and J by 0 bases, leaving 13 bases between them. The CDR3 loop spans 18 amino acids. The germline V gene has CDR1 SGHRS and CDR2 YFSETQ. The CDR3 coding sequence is TGCGCCAGCAGCTTGGATCGAGGGAAACTCTCTGGGGCCAACGTCCTGACTTTC. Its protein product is CASSLDRGKLSGANVLTF.